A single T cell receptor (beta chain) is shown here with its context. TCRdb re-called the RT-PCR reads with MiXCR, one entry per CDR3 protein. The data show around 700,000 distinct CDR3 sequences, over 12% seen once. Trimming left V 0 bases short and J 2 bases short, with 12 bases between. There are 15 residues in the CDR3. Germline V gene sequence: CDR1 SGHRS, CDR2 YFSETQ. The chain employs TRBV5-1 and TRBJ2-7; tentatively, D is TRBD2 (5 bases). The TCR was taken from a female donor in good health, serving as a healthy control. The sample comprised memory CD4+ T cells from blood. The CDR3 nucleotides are TGCGCCAGCAGCTTGGTTCAGGAGAGGGCCTACGAGCAGTACTTC. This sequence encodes CASSLVQERAYEQYF.